A selection of T cell receptor beta chains follows, all from one sample in a study of T cell responses to AZD1222 COVID-19 vaccine. The table came from immunoSEQ multiplex PCR; TCRdb's copy has only in-frame clones and leaves some out. The sample has 55,000 to 65,000 clones, approximately 85% seen once; the top ten hold about 14%. The sample in question was peripheral blood, obtained on day 0 of AZD1222 vaccination. Receptor source: an adult in good health. Each CDR3 is given with its conserved first and last residue. D genes are given only for firm matches. The size entry is marked missing in some rows and otherwise reads once, few, many or a size class.

. TRBJ1-2 . TRBV27 TGTGCCAGCAGTCTATTGACGGGCCCGCGCTATGGCTACACCTTC CASSLLTGPRYGYTF
. TRBJ1-1 . TRBV28 TGTGCCAGCAGCCGTGGACGGCGGAACACTGAAGCTTTCTTT CASSRGRRNTEAFF
. TRBJ2-3 once TRBV11-3 TGTGCCAGCAGCTTTAAGGGGGGCACAGATACGCAGTATTTT CASSFKGGTDTQYF
TRBD2 TRBJ2-1 . TRBV27 TGTGCCAGCAGTCAGCGGGGGGGCACGAATGAGCAGTTCTTC CASSQRGGTNEQFF
TRBD2 TRBJ2-3 . TRBV5-1 TGCGCCAGCAGCTTAGGTTTCAGCGGGGGGTCAGGTACGCAGTATTTT CASSLGFSGGSGTQYF
. TRBJ2-3 few TRBV7-9 TGTGCCAGCAGCTCTCAAACAGATACGCAGTATTTT CASSSQTDTQYF
TRBD2 TRBJ2-2 . TRBV6-4 TGTGCCAGCAGCCCTAGCGGGGGGGACCCCGGGGAGCTGTTTTTT CASSPSGGDPGELFF
. TRBJ1-2 . TRBV4-1 TGCGCCAGCAGCCAAGGGACTGACTATGGCTACACCTTC CASSQGTDYGYTF
. TRBJ1-1 . TRBV30 TGTGCCTGGAGTGTGGATTTCATGAACACTGAAGCTTTCTTT CAWSVDFMNTEAFF
. TRBJ1-1 . TRBV11-2 TGTGCCAGCAGCCTCGGGGGGGGCCTTAGCACTGAAGCTTTCTTT CASSLGGGLSTEAFF
. TRBJ1-1 . TRBV29-1 TGCAGCGTTGGGAGAATGAACACTGAAGCTTTCTTT CSVGRMNTEAFF
. TRBJ1-5 . TRBV24-1 TGTGCCACCAGTGATGTCGGTAGCAATCAGCCCCAGCATTTT CATSDVGSNQPQHF
. TRBJ2-7 . TRBV19 TGTGCCACCAGCCCTGCGGGGTTGACCTACGAGCAGTACTTC CATSPAGLTYEQYF
. TRBJ2-3 once TRBV19 TGTGCCAGTAGTATAATTCCGCCCGATACGCAGTATTTT CASSIIPPDTQYF
TRBD2 TRBJ2-3 . TRBV11-3 TGTGCCAGCAGCCTCAGGACTAGCGCAGATACGCAGTATTTT CASSLRTSADTQYF
TRBD1 TRBJ2-1 . TRBV5-6 TGTGCCAGCAGCTTGGATGTGACAGGGGCCTACAATGAGCAGTTCTTC CASSLDVTGAYNEQFF
. TRBJ1-1 . TRBV11-2 TGTGCCAGCAGCTTAGCGACAGTCGGCACTGAAGCTTTCTTT CASSLATVGTEAFF